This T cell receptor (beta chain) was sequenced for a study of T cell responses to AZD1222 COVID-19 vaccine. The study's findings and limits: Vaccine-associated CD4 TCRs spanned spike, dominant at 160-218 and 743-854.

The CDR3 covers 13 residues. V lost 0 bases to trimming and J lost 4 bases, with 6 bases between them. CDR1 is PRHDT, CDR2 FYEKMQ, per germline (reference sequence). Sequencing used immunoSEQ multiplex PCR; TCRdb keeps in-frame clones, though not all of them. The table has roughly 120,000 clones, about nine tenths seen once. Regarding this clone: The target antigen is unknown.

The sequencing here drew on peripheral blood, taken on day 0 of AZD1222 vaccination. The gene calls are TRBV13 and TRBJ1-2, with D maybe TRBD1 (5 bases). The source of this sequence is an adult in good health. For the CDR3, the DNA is TGTGCCAGCAGCTTAGGGGGGGGCTATGGCTACACCTTC. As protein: CASSLGGGYGYTF.